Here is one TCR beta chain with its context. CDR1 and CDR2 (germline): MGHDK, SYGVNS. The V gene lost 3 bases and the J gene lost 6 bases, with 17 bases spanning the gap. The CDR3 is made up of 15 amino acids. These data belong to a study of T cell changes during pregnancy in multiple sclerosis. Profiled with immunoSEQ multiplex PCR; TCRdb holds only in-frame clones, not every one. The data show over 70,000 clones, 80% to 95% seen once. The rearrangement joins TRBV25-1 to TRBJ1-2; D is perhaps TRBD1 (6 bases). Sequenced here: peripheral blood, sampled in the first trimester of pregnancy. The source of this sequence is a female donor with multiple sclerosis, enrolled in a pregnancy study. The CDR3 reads CASSELSGHVDGYTF. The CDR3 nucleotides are TGTGCCAGCAGTGAGTTATCGGGACACGTAGATGGCTACACCTTC.